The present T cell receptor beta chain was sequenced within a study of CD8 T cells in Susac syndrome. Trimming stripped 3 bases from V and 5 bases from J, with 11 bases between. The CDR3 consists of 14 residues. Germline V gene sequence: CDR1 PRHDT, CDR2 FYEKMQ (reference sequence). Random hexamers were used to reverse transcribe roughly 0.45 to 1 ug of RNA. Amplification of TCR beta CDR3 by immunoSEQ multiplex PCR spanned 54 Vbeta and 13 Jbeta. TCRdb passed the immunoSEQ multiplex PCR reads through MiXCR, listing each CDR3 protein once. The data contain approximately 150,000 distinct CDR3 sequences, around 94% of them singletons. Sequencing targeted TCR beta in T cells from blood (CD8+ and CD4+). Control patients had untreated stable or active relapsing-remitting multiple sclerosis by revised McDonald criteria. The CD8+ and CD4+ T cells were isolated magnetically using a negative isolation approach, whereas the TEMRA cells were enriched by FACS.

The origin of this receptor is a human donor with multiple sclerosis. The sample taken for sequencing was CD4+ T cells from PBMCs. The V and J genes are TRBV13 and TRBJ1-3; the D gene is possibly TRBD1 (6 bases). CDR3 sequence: CASSFAGARNTIYF. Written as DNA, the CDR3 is TGTGCCAGCAGCTTCGCAGGGGCAAGAAACACCATATATTTT. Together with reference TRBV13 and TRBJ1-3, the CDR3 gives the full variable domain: AAGVIQSPRHLIKEKRETATLKCYPIPRHDTVYWYQQGPGQDPQFLISFYEKMQSDKGSIPDRFSAQQFSDYHSELNMSSLELGDSALYFCASSFAGARNTIYFGEGSWLTVV.